These 4 T cell receptor beta chains came from one sample sequenced in a study of T cell repertoires in cytomegalovirus infection. These receptors' targets are unknown. A single record per CDR3 protein comes from TCRdb applying MiXCR to the reads. The repertoire holds about 920,000 distinct CDR3 sequences, with roughly 30% as singletons. The source material was cultured CD8+ T cells from PBMCs, sampled from culture after CMV antigen stimulation. These TCRs come from a human donor in good health (CMV status not recorded). Some clones in this sample may be carry-over from other donors' samples.

This chain connects TRBV20-1 to TRBJ1-1; D not certain. This CDR3 comprises 15 residues. Between the trimmed V and J ends, which lost 0 bases and 1 base, there was a span of 12 bases. Germline loops: CDR1 DFQATT, CDR2 SNEGSKA (reference sequence). The CDR3 here is CSARETQMSNTEAFF. CDR3 DNA sequence: TGCAGTGCTAGAGAAACCCAAATGTCGAACACTGAAGCTTTCTTT.

This clonotype appeared a single time. A read error may explain this, as a much larger clone is one base away. The chain joins TRBV12-3 or TRBV12-4 to TRBJ1-5; no clear D. The CDR3 runs to 12 residues. This CDR3 is CARSFPGQPQHF. DNA for the CDR3: TGTGCCCGCAGTTTTCCCGGTCAGCCCCAGCATTTT.

The genes are TRBV9 and TRBJ2-6, with D perhaps matching TRBD1 (5 bases). V lost 4 bases, J lost 0 bases, and 11 bases lay in between. The CDR3 sequence is 16 residues long. The germline V gene encodes CDR1 SGDLS and CDR2 YYNGEE. CDR3 nucleotides: TGTGCCAGCAGCATCCGGACATTCTCTGGGGCCAACGTCCTGACTTTC. Protein product: CASSIRTFSGANVLTF. The full variable domain, its missing parts supplied by reference TRBV9 and TRBJ2-6, is DSGVTQTPKHLITATGQRVTLRCSPRSGDLSVYWYQQSLDQGLQFLIQYYNGEERAKGNILERFSAQQFPDLHSELNLSSLELGDSALYFCASSIRTFSGANVLTFGAGSRLTVL.

The chain joins TRBV4-1 to TRBJ1-5; the D gene is possibly TRBD1 (5 bases). Germline-derived CDR1 and CDR2 are MGHRA and YSYEKL. This CDR3 has 19 residues. The V gene lost 3 bases and the J gene lost 0 bases, with 21 bases spanning the gap. CDR3: CASSHLPDPAGHSNQPQHF. The CDR3 nucleotides are TGCGCCAGCAGCCACCTACCCGACCCGGCGGGGCATAGCAATCAGCCCCAGCATTTT.